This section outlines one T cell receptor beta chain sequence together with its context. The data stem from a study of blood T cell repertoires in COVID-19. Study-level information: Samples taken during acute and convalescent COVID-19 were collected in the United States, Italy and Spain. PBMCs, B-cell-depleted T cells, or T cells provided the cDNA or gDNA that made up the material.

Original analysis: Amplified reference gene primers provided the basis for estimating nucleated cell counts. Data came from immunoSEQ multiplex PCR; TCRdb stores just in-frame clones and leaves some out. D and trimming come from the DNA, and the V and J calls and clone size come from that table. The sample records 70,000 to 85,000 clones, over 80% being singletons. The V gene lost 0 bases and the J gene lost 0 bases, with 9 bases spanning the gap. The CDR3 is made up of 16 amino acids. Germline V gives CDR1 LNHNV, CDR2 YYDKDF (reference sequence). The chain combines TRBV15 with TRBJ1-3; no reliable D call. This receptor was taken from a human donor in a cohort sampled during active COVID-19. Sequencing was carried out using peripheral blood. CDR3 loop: CATSRDHTISGNTIYF. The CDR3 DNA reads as TGTGCCACCAGCAGAGACCACACAATCTCTGGAAACACCATATATTTT.